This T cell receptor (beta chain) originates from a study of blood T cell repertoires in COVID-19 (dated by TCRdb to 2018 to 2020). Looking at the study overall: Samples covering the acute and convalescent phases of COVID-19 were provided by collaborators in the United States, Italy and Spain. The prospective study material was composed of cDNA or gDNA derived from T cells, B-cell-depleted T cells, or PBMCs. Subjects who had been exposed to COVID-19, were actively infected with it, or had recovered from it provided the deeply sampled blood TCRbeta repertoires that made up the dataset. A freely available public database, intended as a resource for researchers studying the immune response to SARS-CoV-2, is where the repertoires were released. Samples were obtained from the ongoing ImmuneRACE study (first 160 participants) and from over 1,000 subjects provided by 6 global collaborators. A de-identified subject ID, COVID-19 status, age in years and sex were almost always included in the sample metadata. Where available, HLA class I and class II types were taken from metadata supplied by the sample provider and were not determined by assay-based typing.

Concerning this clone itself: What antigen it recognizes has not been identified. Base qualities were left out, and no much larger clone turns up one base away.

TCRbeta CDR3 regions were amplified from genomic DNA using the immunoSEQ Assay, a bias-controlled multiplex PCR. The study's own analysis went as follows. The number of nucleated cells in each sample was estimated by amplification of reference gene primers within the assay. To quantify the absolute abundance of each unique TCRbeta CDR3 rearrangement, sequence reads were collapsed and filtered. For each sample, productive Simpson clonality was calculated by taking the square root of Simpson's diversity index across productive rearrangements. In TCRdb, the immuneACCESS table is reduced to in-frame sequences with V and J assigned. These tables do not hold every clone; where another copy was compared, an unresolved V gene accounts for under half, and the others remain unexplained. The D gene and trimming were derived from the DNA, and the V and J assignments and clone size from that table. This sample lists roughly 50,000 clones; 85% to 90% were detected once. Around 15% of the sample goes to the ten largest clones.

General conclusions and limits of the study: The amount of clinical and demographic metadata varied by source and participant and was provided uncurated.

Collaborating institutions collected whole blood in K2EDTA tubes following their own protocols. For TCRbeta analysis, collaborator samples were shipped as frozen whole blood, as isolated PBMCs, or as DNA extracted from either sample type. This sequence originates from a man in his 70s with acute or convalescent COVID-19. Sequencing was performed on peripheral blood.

The CDR3 loop reads CASSVDGSGGSYNEQFF. The DNA sequence reads TGTGCCAGCAGCGTAGATGGTAGCGGGGGTTCCTACAATGAGCAGTTCTTC. Here the chain combines TRBV9 and TRBJ2-1; 9 bases in between match TRBD2. There are 17 amino acids in the CDR3, from cysteine to phenylalanine inclusive. CDR3 DNA is the only sequence kept; it has 51 bases, read in frame from the first base. Sequences SGDLS (CDR1) and YYNGEE (CDR2) are obtained from the germline V gene. At the junction V is shortened by 0 bases and J by 1 base; bases outside the gene matches: 5.